This TCR beta chain was sequenced for a study of blood T cell repertoires in COVID-19. Profiled with immunoSEQ multiplex PCR; TCRdb holds only in-frame clones, not every one. The table lists tens of thousands of clones, about 80% of them singletons. The CDR3 sequence is 14 residues long. Germline trimming cut 2 bases from V and 5 bases from J; bases unmatched to any gene: 0. Germline CDR1 and CDR2: MNHEY and SVGAGI. This clone was seen once. This clonotype was obtained from a woman aged 45 to 65 with acute or convalescent COVID-19. The sequenced sample consisted of peripheral blood. V gene TRBV6-5 combines with J gene TRBJ1-4; TRBD1 aligns across 9 bases. CDR3 DNA sequence: TGTGCCAGCAGTTACGGACAGGGGAATGAAAAACTGTTTTTT. Protein product: CASSYGQGNEKLFF.